The 17 T cell receptor beta chains below come from one sample, sequenced in a study of blood T cell repertoires in COVID-19. Assay used: immunoSEQ multiplex PCR; TCRdb lists only in-frame clones, some missing. The sample records about 300,000 clones, 85% to 90% being singletons. The sample taken for sequencing was PBMCs or T cells enriched from blood (not recorded which). These receptors came from a woman under 30 with acute COVID-19.

The gene calls are TRBV28 and TRBJ2-7; D unresolved. CDR1 and CDR2 (germline): MDHEN, SYDVKM. V was trimmed by 3 bases and J by 4 bases, leaving 13 bases between them. This CDR3 is built from 14 residues. CDR3: CASSLGPLHYEQYF. Written as DNA, the CDR3 is TGTGCCAGCAGTTTGGGCCCACTCCATTACGAGCAGTACTTC.

The chain joins TRBV28 to TRBJ1-2, with D perhaps TRBD1 (5 bases). V was shortened by 8 bases and J by 4 bases, with 14 bases between the two germline ends. The CDR3 spans 13 residues. Germline V gives CDR1 MDHEN, CDR2 SYDVKM. The CDR3 loop reads CASRTPQFYGYTF. CDR3 in DNA: TGTGCCAGCCGGACACCCCAGTTCTATGGCTACACCTTC.

There are a few counts of this clone. This chain joins TRBV19 and TRBJ1-5; 9 positions agree with TRBD1. The CDR3 sequence is 15 residues long. The germline gives CDR1 LNHDA, CDR2 SQIVND (reference sequence). With 5 bases clipped from V and 4 bases from J, the junction kept 6 bases outside the gene matches. In DNA, the CDR3 is TGTGCCAGTAGTCCGACAGGGGGATTGAATCAGCCCCAGCATTTT. This gives the protein CASSPTGGLNQPQHF.

The rearrangement links TRBV7-9 to TRBJ1-1; no clear D. Germline values: CDR1 SEHNR, CDR2 FQNEAQ (reference sequence). The CDR3 length is 14 residues. V lost 4 bases and J 0 bases, leaving 9 bases between the germline ends. The CDR3 DNA reads TGTGCCAGCAGCTCAGATCATATGAACACTGAAGCTTTCTTT. Translation gives CASSSDHMNTEAFF.

The chain joins TRBV29-1 to TRBJ2-4; tentative D call: TRBD2 (5 bases). V lost 4 bases, J lost 0 bases, and 13 bases lay in between. Germline V gene sequence: CDR1 SQVTM, CDR2 ANQGSEA. This CDR3 is 15 amino acids long. The CDR3 here is CSVVVGELAKNIQYF. In nucleotides, the CDR3 is TGCAGCGTTGTTGTGGGAGAACTAGCCAAAAACATTCAGTACTTC.

This chain connects TRBV6-6 to TRBJ2-5, with 15 bases aligning to TRBD2. The trim removed 5 bases at V and 3 bases at J, leaving 13 bases unmatched. Germline CDR1 is MNHNY and CDR2 is SVGAGI (reference sequence). This CDR3 has 19 amino acids. The CDR3 here is CASSLFYSGLAGGEETQYF. DNA of the CDR3: TGTGCCAGCAGTCTTTTTTATTCGGGACTAGCGGGAGGAGAAGAGACCCAGTACTTC.

CDR3 nucleotide sequence: TGTGCCAGCAGCCCTGACAGGGGAAATAGCAATCAGCCCCAGCATTTT. Encoded protein: CASSPDRGNSNQPQHF. This chain links TRBV28 with TRBJ1-5; TRBD1 matches 8 bases. CDR3 length: 16 residues. Germline assignment: CDR1 MDHEN and CDR2 SYDVKM. Trimming removed 6 bases from V and 0 bases from J; junction bases left unmatched: 7.

The chain's CDR3 is CASLGAGNTIYF. CDR3 nucleotides: TGTGCCAGTCTGGGAGCTGGAAACACCATATATTTT. The chain has TRBV12-3 or TRBV12-4 and TRBJ1-3; D uncertain. This CDR3 is built from 12 residues. Trimming pared 9 bases from V and 2 bases from J, leaving 8 bases between.

The chain couples TRBV19 to TRBJ1-6; D may be TRBD1 (5 bases). The CDR3 runs 16 residues. V gave up 7 bases and J gave up 7 bases, with 20 bases separating them. Germline lookup yields CDR1 LNHDA and CDR2 SQIVND (reference sequence). The CDR3 here is CASIGRGGGDNSPLHF. CDR3 coding DNA: TGTGCCAGTATCGGCCGTGGGGGAGGGGACAATTCACCCCTCCACTTT.

The chain recombines TRBV18 with TRBJ1-6; possibly TRBD1 for D (5 bases). The CDR3 spans 15 residues. Per the germline V gene, CDR1 is KGHSH and CDR2 is LQKENI. The germline V and J ends were trimmed by 2 bases and 7 bases, with 12 bases remaining between them. The CDR3 region is CASSPSYRSNSPLHF. Here the CDR3 DNA reads TGTGCCAGCTCACCAAGTTACAGGTCCAATTCACCCCTCCACTTT.

The chain couples TRBV7-8 to TRBJ1-4; D may be TRBD1 (5 bases). The germline CDR1 and CDR2 sequences are SGHVS and FQNEAQ. CDR3 length: 16 amino acids. Trimming took 4 bases from V and 1 from J, leaving 13 bases between them. The CDR3 loop is CASSSSRTKTNEKLFF. The CDR3 nucleotides are TGTGCCAGCAGCTCATCCCGGACAAAAACTAATGAAAAACTGTTTTTT.

The chain links TRBV15 to TRBJ2-1; 13 positions agree with TRBD2. J lost 8 bases, V lost 5 bases, and 9 bases had no gene match. The CDR3 has 16 amino acids. CDR1 and CDR2 (germline): LNHNV, YYDKDF (reference sequence). CDR3 amino acids: CATSGPQGLAGHEQFF. The CDR3 coding sequence is TGTGCCACCAGCGGGCCTCAGGGACTAGCGGGGCATGAGCAGTTCTTC.

In the case of this clone: One end of the junction does not line up with germline, which may come from a read error. The chain employs TRBV7-7 and TRBJ2-3; 8 bases are shared with TRBD1. This CDR3 contains 15 residues. The V gene's germline CDR1 is SSHAT and CDR2 FNYEAQ (reference sequence). The CDR3 spells CASSLGAGGEDTQYF. The CDR3 coding sequence is TGTGCTAGCAGCTTAGGTGCAGGGGGCGAAGATACGCAGTATTTT. Looking up the rest from reference TRBV7-7 and TRBJ2-3 gives the full variable domain: GAGVSQSPRYKVTKRGQDVTLRCDPISSHATLYWYQQALGQGPEFLTYFNYEAQPDKSGLPSDRFSAERPEGSISTLTIQRTEQRDSAMYRCASSLGAGGEDTQYFGPGTRLTVL.

The chain is built from TRBV11-3 and TRBJ2-5; 7 bases line up with TRBD2. Trimming cost V 1 base and J 1 base; bases outside gene matches: 3. The CDR3 extends over 15 amino acids. Germline V gene data show CDR1 as SGHNT and CDR2 as YENEEA. CDR3 bases: TGTGCCAGCAGCTTAGGAGCGGGGTCCCAAGAGACCCAGTACTTC. Encoded protein: CASSLGAGSQETQYF. The whole variable domain, filled in from reference TRBV11-3 and TRBJ2-5, reads EAGVVQSPRYKIIEKKQPVAFWCNPISGHNTLYWYLQNLGQGPELLIRYENEEAVDDSQLPKDRFSAERLKGVDSTLKIQPAELGDSAVYLCASSLGAGSQETQYFGPGTRLLVL.

The chain carries TRBV7-9 and TRBJ1-1; TRBD1 aligns across 8 bases. V was pared by 5 bases and J by 7 bases, with 6 bases of the junction left unmatched. The CDR3 has 13 residues. Per germline, CDR1 SEHNR and CDR2 FQNEAQ (reference sequence). The CDR3 nucleotides are TGTGCCAGCAGCAAATGGGGACAGGATGAAGCTTTCTTT. Amino acids: CASSKWGQDEAFF.

The rearrangement uses TRBV28 and TRBJ1-2; D may be TRBD1 (6 bases). Deletions cut 3 bases from V and 3 bases from J, with 14 bases between. CDR1 is MDHEN and CDR2 is SYDVKM in the germline V gene. CDR3 length: 15 residues. CDR3 loop: CASSLGGQGYYGYTF. The CDR3 DNA is TGTGCCAGCAGTTTGGGGGGGCAGGGCTACTATGGCTACACCTTC.

The chain joins TRBV6-4 to TRBJ1-4; D call uncertain. The germline V gene has CDR1 MRHNA and CDR2 SNTAGT. This CDR3 region has 13 residues. V dropped 5 bases and J dropped 7 bases, with 11 bases sitting between them. The CDR3 loop is CASSRSSGEKLFF. Written as DNA, the CDR3 is TGTGCCAGCAGTAGAAGCTCGGGTGAAAAACTGTTTTTT.